The sequence of this T cell receptor (beta chain) was determined in a study of cytomegalovirus exposure and HLA in healthy donors. The primer mix had 60 Vbeta and 13 Jbeta primers. Sequencing used immunoSEQ multiplex PCR; TCRdb keeps in-frame clones, though not all of them. This sample has approximately 180,000 clones, with roughly 80% found just once. Study observations and caveats: Data from an earlier analysis indicated that most TCR beta V segments were productive either about 90% or about 30% of the time. As a later analysis showed, a missense DCLRE1C variant was linked to trimming of TCR beta V- and J-genes. Some V segments could not be told apart, so they were left out, TRBV6-2 and TRBV6-3 among them. In a later analysis, HLA-associated beta chains showed higher expansion and lower generation probabilities than comparable chains.

Concerning this clone itself: Its cognate antigen is unknown.

The V gene end was trimmed by 5 bases and the J gene end by 7 bases; junction bases not matched to a gene: 12. The CDR3 length is 16 residues. Germline loops: CDR1 SGHTA, CDR2 FQGNSA. The rearrangement uses TRBV7-2 and TRBJ2-2; the match to TRBD2 covers 8 bases. Sequencing was done on a sample of PBMCs. This clonotype originated in a woman aged 18-30 years in good health and CMV-seronegative. Here the CDR3 reads CASSRDAAGGIGELFF. The CDR3 DNA is TGTGCCAGCAGCCGAGACGCGGCGGGAGGTATCGGGGAGCTGTTTTTT. Full variable domain (remainder filled in from reference TRBV7-2 and TRBJ2-2): GAGVSQSPSNKVTEKGKDVELRCDPISGHTALYWYRQSLGQGLEFLIYFQGNSAPDKSGLPSDRFSAERTGGSVSTLTIQRTQQEDSAVYLCASSRDAAGGIGELFFGEGSRLTVL.